This T cell receptor (beta chain) came from a study of PD-1 blockade in mismatch repair-deficient tumors. General study points: Tumor-resident clones, often absent from pretreatment blood, expanded after pembrolizumab and then contracted.

TCRdb keeps only in-frame clones here, not all; method: immunoSEQ multiplex PCR. This table has about 67,000 clones, about 72% appearing once. As concerns this clone: What it binds is not known.

Sequencing used peripheral blood, obtained 2 weeks after starting pembrolizumab. This TCR was sampled from an adult with mismatch repair-deficient cancer.

CDR3 DNA sequence: TGTGCCAGCAGCTTAGCTTCGACGGGGAAAACCGGGGAGCTGTTTTTT. Translating gives CASSLASTGKTGELFF. J is TRBJ2-2 and V is TRBV7-9, with TRBD2 as a possible D gene (5 bases). This CDR3 has 16 amino acids. V lost 0 bases and J 5 bases, leaving 13 bases between the germline ends. Per the germline V gene, CDR1 is SEHNR and CDR2 is FQNEAQ (reference sequence).